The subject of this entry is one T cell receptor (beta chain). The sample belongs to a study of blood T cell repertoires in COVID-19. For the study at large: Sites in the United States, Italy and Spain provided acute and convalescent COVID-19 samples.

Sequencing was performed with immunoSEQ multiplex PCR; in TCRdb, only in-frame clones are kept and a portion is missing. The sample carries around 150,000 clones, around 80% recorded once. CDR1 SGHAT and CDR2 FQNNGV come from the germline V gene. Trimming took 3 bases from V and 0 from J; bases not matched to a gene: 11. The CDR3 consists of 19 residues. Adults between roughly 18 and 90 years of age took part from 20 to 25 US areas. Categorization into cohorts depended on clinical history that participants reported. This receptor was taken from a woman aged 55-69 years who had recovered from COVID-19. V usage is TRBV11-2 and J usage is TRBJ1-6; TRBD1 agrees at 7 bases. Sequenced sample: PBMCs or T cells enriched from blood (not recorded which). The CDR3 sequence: CASSFTPGQLSSYNSPLHF. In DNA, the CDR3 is TGTGCCAGCAGCTTCACTCCGGGACAGTTGAGCTCCTATAATTCACCCCTCCACTTT.